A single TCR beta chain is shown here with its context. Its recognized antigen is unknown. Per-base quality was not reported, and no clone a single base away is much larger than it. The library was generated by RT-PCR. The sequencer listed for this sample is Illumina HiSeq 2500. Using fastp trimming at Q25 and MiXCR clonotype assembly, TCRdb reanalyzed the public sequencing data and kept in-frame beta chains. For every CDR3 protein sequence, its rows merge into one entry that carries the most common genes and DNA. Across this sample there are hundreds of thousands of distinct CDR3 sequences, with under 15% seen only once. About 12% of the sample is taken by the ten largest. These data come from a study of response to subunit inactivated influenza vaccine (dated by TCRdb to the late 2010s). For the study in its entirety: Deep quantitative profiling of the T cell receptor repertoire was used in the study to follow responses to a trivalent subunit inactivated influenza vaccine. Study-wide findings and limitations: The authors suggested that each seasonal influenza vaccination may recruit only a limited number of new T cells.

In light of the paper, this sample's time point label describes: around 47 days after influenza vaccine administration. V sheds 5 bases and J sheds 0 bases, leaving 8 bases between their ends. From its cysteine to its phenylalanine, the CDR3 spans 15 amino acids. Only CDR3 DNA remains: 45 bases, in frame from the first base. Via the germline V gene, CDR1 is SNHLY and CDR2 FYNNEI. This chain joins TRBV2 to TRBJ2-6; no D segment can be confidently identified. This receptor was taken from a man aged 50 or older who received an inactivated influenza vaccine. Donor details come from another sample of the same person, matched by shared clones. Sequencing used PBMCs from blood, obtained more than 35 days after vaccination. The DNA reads TGTGCCAGCAGTCCAGCCCCCTCTGGGGCCAACGTCCTGACTTTC. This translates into CASSPAPSGANVLTF.